This is a list of T cell receptor beta chains from one sample in a study of CD8+ T cells in alopecia areata. This table comes from immunoSEQ multiplex PCR, and its TCRdb copy is limited to in-frame clones, with some not included. The data show roughly 120,000 clones, 58% seen once. This specimen consisted of CD8+ T cells sorted from blood, obtained at week 4, from a patient treated with tofacitinib. The receptor set was obtained from a human donor with alopecia areata. The CDR3 runs from the conserved cysteine through the conserved F or W. D genes are given only for firm matches. Size is omitted from some rows. Given values are once, few, many or a class for expanded clones.

cdr3_nt cdr3_aa j_call v_call clone_size d_call cdr3_length
TGCAGCGTCCAGGGGGCCGACGGGGAGCTGTTTTTT CSVQGADGELFF TRBJ2-2 TRBV29-1 . TRBD1 12
TGCAGCGTTGTATCGGATGAGCAGTTCTTC CSVVSDEQFF TRBJ2-1 TRBV29-1 few . 10
TGCAGCGCACCATGGACAGGGAGCACTGAAGCTTTCTTT CSAPWTGSTEAFF TRBJ1-1 TRBV29-1 . TRBD1 13
TGTGCCAGCAGCTCCCCGAGGGGTGACACTGAAGCTTTCTTT CASSSPRGDTEAFF TRBJ1-1 TRBV5-6 few . 14
TGCGCCAGCAGCCAAGTGGGAACCGTCCACAGGGGCTACACCTTC CASSQVGTVHRGYTF TRBJ1-2 TRBV4-1 . . 15
TGTGCCTGGAGGCCCAGAGGATATGAAAAACTGTTTTTT CAWRPRGYEKLFF TRBJ1-4 TRBV30 . . 13
TGCAGCGTTGCCCAGGACAACCAAGAGACCCAGTACTTC CSVAQDNQETQYF TRBJ2-5 TRBV29-1 . . 13
TGTGCCAGCAGCGGGGCTAGGACACCCTATGGCTACACCTTC CASSGARTPYGYTF TRBJ1-2 TRBV7-9 . . 14
TGTGCCAGCAGGAGCGGTACTGATACAGGGGGTCAAGAGACCCAGTACTTC CASRSGTDTGGQETQYF TRBJ2-5 TRBV27 . TRBD1 17
TGTGCCTGGAGCCCGGGGGAGACAGGGGAAGTTCACTATGGCTACACCTTC CAWSPGETGEVHYGYTF TRBJ1-2 TRBV30 . TRBD1 17
TGCAGCGTTGAAGGTCTGGGAAACCAAGAGACCCAGTACTTC CSVEGLGNQETQYF TRBJ2-5 TRBV29-1 few . 14
TGTGCCTGGAGTGTACAGGGGTACGAGCAGTACTTC CAWSVQGYEQYF TRBJ2-7 TRBV30 few TRBD1 12
TGCGCCAGCAGCCAAGAGGTTGGCAGCAATCAGCCCCAGCATTTT CASSQEVGSNQPQHF TRBJ1-5 TRBV4-3 . . 15
TGCAGCGTTGTTCGCCACAGGGGCGTCCCAGATACGCAGTATTTT CSVVRHRGVPDTQYF TRBJ2-3 TRBV29-1 few TRBD1 15
TGCAGCGTTTTGGAGCGGGGGGGCGAGACCCAGTACTTC CSVLERGGETQYF TRBJ2-5 TRBV29-1 . TRBD2 13
TGTGCCTGGACCACGTACAATGAGCAGTTCTTC CAWTTYNEQFF TRBJ2-1 TRBV30 . . 11
TGTGCCTGGAGTGTAACCTCTCGAGAGCAGTACTTC CAWSVTSREQYF TRBJ2-7 TRBV30 . . 12
TGCAGCGTTGTGGACAGTGGACCGATTGACTACGAGCAGTACTTC CSVVDSGPIDYEQYF TRBJ2-7 TRBV29-1 . . 15
TGTGCCAGCAGCCAAGGGACCAAGGGAGAGACCCAGTACTTC CASSQGTKGETQYF TRBJ2-5 TRBV7-3 . . 14
TGCAGCGTTGAGGGCCTCCATAACTCTGGAAACACCATATATTTT CSVEGLHNSGNTIYF TRBJ1-3 TRBV29-1 . . 15
TGTGCCAGCAGGGGGACTAGGGCTGAAGCTTTCTTT CASRGTRAEAFF TRBJ1-1 TRBV27 . . 12
TGTGCCAGCAGCTTAGAGGCTAACTATGGCTACACCTTC CASSLEANYGYTF TRBJ1-2 TRBV7-9 . . 13